Listed below are T cell receptor beta chains from one sample, sequenced in a study of cytotoxic CD8 clonotypes in ibrutinib-treated CLL. TCRdb's copy holds only in-frame clones and misses some; the assay was immunoSEQ multiplex PCR. The table lists roughly 220,000 clones, around 75% of them singletons. Specimen: PBMCs, collected after 12 months of ibrutinib treatment. The receptors were sampled from a human donor with chronic lymphocytic leukemia. Both conserved end residues are part of each CDR3. D genes are given only for firm matches. Some rows have no size entry. The others give once, few or many, or a class for an expanded clone.

>TRBJ2-1|TRBV6-5|12|-|few
TGTGCCAGCGTATCATACAACAATGAGCAGTTCTTC
CASVSYNNEQFF
>TRBJ2-7|TRBV11-2|14|-|-
TGTGCCAGCAGCTCCCCGGGGGCCCACTACGAGCAGTACTTC
CASSSPGAHYEQYF
>TRBJ1-2|TRBV18|12|-|-
TGTGCCAGCTCACCGGGCGCTGGTGGCTACACCTTC
CASSPGAGGYTF
>TRBJ2-7|TRBV30|13|-|-
TGTGCCTGGAGTGAAGGGACCGCCCCGGAGCAGTACTTC
CAWSEGTAPEQYF
>TRBJ2-7|TRBV28|12|-|few
TGTGCCGGGGGCTCTAGCACCTACGAGCAGTACTTC
CAGGSSTYEQYF
>TRBJ1-2|TRBV5-1|11|-|once
TGCGCCAGCAGCTTGGACCGGCAAGAGTTCTTC
CASSLDRQEFF
>TRBJ1-5|TRBV30|13|-|few
TGTGCCTGGAATCAGGGCGGCAATCAGCCCCAGCATTTT
CAWNQGGNQPQHF
>TRBJ2-1|TRBV2|14|-|once
TGTGCCAGCAGGGAGCGGATCGAGGACAATGAGCAGTTCTTC
CASRERIEDNEQFF
>TRBJ2-2|TRBV28|15|-|-
TGTGCCAGCACCTCCGGGACCGCTTCGACCGGGGAGCTGTTTTTT
CASTSGTASTGELFF
>TRBJ1-4|TRBV2|15|-|-
TGTGCCAGCAGTGACCAGGGCGGAACTAATGAAAAACTGTTTTTT
CASSDQGGTNEKLFF
>TRBJ2-2|TRBV5-1|13|-|-
TGCGCCAGCAACAACCGACAGACCGGGGAGCTGTTTTTT
CASNNRQTGELFF
>TRBJ2-2|TRBV19|18|TRBD2|-
TGTGCCAGTAGTATACCTAGACTAGCGGGAGTCAGCACCGGGGAGCTGTTTTTT
CASSIPRLAGVSTGELFF
>TRBJ2-1|TRBV2|16|TRBD2|few
TGTGCCAGCAGTGACGTAACTAGCGGGGGGTCGTATGAGCAGTTCTTC
CASSDVTSGGSYEQFF
>TRBJ1-2|TRBV10-2|12|-|-
TGCGCCAGCAGTGGACAGTCCTATGGCTACACCTTC
CASSGQSYGYTF
>TRBJ1-2|TRBV9|16|-|-
TGTGCCAGCAGCGTAGTTATGGCATCGGGCAACTATGGCTACACCTTC
CASSVVMASGNYGYTF
>TRBJ1-2|TRBV5-1|12|-|-
TGCGCCAGCAGCTCCCACAACGATGGCTACACCTTC
CASSSHNDGYTF
>TRBJ2-1|TRBV2|15|-|-
TGTGCCAGCAGCGCAGTGCGGGGGCCCAGCAATGAGCAGTTCTTC
CASSAVRGPSNEQFF
>TRBJ2-1|TRBV28|11|-|-
TGTGCCAGCAGGGACCGCTCTGGGCAGTTCTTC
CASRDRSGQFF
>TRBJ2-5|TRBV2|15|TRBD2|-
TGTGCCAGCAGTAGAACTAGCGTGCTCCAAGAGACCCAGTACTTC
CASSRTSVLQETQYF
>TRBJ2-6|TRBV14|20|TRBD1|few
TGTGCCAGCAGCCAGTTTCGGGACAGGATGTGGCCCTCTGGGGCCAACGTCCTGACTTTC
CASSQFRDRMWPSGANVLTF
>TRBJ2-1|TRBV11-2|18|TRBD2|-
TGTGCCAGCAGCTCACTCCGAGCCGGGACTAGCATAGGCAATGAGCAGTTCTTC
CASSSLRAGTSIGNEQFF
>TRBJ2-7|TRBV7-3|13|-|-
TGTGCCAGCAGCTTAGGGAGAGACTACGAGCAGTACTTC
CASSLGRDYEQYF
>TRBJ2-5|TRBV29-1|14|-|once
TGCAGCGTTGAAGATCTACCCGGGGGAGAGACCCAGTACTTC
CSVEDLPGGETQYF
>TRBJ1-4|TRBV5-1|14|TRBD1|-
TGCGCCAGCAGCTTGGGGGACAGGGCTGAAAAACTGTTTTTT
CASSLGDRAEKLFF
>TRBJ2-3|TRBV5-1|13|-|-
TGCGCCAGCAGCTTGATAGAGGGTGATACGCAGTATTTT
CASSLIEGDTQYF
>TRBJ2-7|TRBV5-6|15|TRBD2|-
TGTGCCAGCAGCTTGTGGCAGCGGGAGGCCTACGAGCAGTACTTC
CASSLWQREAYEQYF
>TRBJ2-5|TRBV19|15|-|-
TGTGCCAGTAGCGTCACTTGGATAAGTCGGGAGACCCAGTACTTC
CASSVTWISRETQYF
>TRBJ1-5|TRBV9|15|TRBD1|few
TGTGCCAGCAGCGTGGGACAGGGATTGGGTCAGCCCCAGCATTTT
CASSVGQGLGQPQHF
>TRBJ2-5|TRBV27|13|-|-
TGTGCCAGCAGTCTCGGTCGGGAAGAGACCCAGTACTTC
CASSLGREETQYF
>TRBJ1-1|TRBV19|13|-|-
TGTGCCAGTAGTATGGAAGTGAACACTGAAGCTTTCTTT
CASSMEVNTEAFF
>TRBJ2-7|TRBV4-3|14|-|-
TGCGCCAGCAGCCAAGCGGGCAGGGGCCACGAGCAGTACTTC
CASSQAGRGHEQYF
>TRBJ2-3|TRBV7-3|16|-|-
TGTGCCAGCAGCTTAGAGCCATTCTCCCAGGGGGATACGCAGTATTTT
CASSLEPFSQGDTQYF
>TRBJ2-6|TRBV6-6|14|-|-
TGTGCCAGCAGTCACCGTTCTGGGGCCAACGTCCTGACTTTC
CASSHRSGANVLTF
>TRBJ1-1|TRBV5-8|14|TRBD1|few
TGTGCCAGCAGCTTGGACAGGGGGAACACTGAAGCTTTCTTT
CASSLDRGNTEAFF
>TRBJ1-1|TRBV9|17|TRBD1|-
TGTGCCAGCAGCGTAGGGACAGGGGTCGGCATGAACACTGAAGCTTTCTTT
CASSVGTGVGMNTEAFF
>TRBJ2-1|TRBV30|14|-|-
TGTGCCTGGAGGGGCCTAGCTTACTACAATGAGCAGTTCTTC
CAWRGLAYYNEQFF
>TRBJ2-7|TRBV5-1|13|TRBD1|few
TGCGCCAGCACGGGAACAGGGGGCAACGAGCAGTACTTC
CASTGTGGNEQYF
>TRBJ1-2|TRBV13|14|TRBD1|few
TGTGCCAGCAGCACCAGGGGGATAAACTATGGCTACACCTTC
CASSTRGINYGYTF
>TRBJ2-7|TRBV25-1|12|TRBD2|-
TGTGCCAGCAGAGAGGGAGGGCGCGAGCAGTACTTC
CASREGGREQYF
>TRBJ2-2|TRBV30|15|-|-
TGTGCCTGGAGTGTACCCAAATTTTCCACCGGGGAGCTGTTTTTT
CAWSVPKFSTGELFF
>TRBJ2-2|TRBV9|13|-|-
TGTGCCAGCAGCGGGGCTATCACCGGGGAGCTGTTTTTT
CASSGAITGELFF
>TRBJ2-1|TRBV6-6|15|-|few
TGTGCCAGCAGTCCCGGGGGGCGGAACTACAATGAGCAGTTCTTC
CASSPGGRNYNEQFF
>TRBJ2-1|TRBV4-3|16|TRBD2|-
TGCGCCAGCAGCCTAGGAACTAGCGGGGAAACCGTGAAGCAGTTCTTC
CASSLGTSGETVKQFF
>TRBJ2-2|TRBV7-2|12|-|-
TGTGCCAGCAGCCCTAGCTTCGGGGAGCTGTTTTTT
CASSPSFGELFF
>TRBJ1-1|TRBV7-8|13|TRBD1|-
TGTGCCAGCAGCAGAGACAGGGAGAGGGAAGCTTTCTTT
CASSRDREREAFF
>TRBJ2-1|TRBV11-2|13|-|few
TGTGCCAGCAGCGCGGACCAAAGAAATGAGCAGTTCTTC
CASSADQRNEQFF
>TRBJ1-3|TRBV7-9|16|-|-
TGTGCCAGCAGCTCCGTGGGAGGGGGAGGTGGAAACACCATATATTTT
CASSSVGGGGGNTIYF
>TRBJ2-7|TRBV5-1|13|-|-
TGCGCCAGCAGCTTTTTAGGGGGGTACGAGCAGTACTTC
CASSFLGGYEQYF
>TRBJ2-2|TRBV27|15|TRBD1|-
TGTGCCAGCAGTCCCCGGGACAGGGGCACCGGGGAGCTGTTTTTT
CASSPRDRGTGELFF
>TRBJ1-1|TRBV29-1|12|TRBD1|-
TGCAGCGTTGTTACAGGGGTCACTGAAGCTTTCTTT
CSVVTGVTEAFF
>TRBJ1-5|TRBV29-1|13|-|-
TGCAGCGTCGATCAGGGAGGCAATCAGCCCCAGCATTTT
CSVDQGGNQPQHF
>TRBJ2-7|TRBV2|16|-|-
TGTGCCAGCAGTGTCCGCAAGCAGGGCCTCTCCTACGAGCAGTACTTC
CASSVRKQGLSYEQYF
>TRBJ1-2|TRBV2|13|-|-
TGTGCCAGCCGTACCCGGGCCGCGGGTGGCTACACCTTC
CASRTRAAGGYTF
>TRBJ2-1|TRBV6-6|11|-|-
TGTGCCAGCATCGAGGACAATGAGCAGTTCTTC
CASIEDNEQFF
>TRBJ1-4|TRBV10-3|14|TRBD1|once
TGTGCCATCAGCGAGACAGGGGGTGGAGGAAAACTGTTTTTT
CAISETGGGGKLFF
>TRBJ2-1|TRBV15|16|TRBD2|-
TGTGCCACCAGCAGGGGACTAGCGGGCACCTACAATGAGCAGTTCTTC
CATSRGLAGTYNEQFF
>TRBJ2-1|TRBV27|18|TRBD2|-
TGTGCCAGCAGCAGACTAGCGGGGGCACCAAAGGGATACAATGAGCAGTTCTTC
CASSRLAGAPKGYNEQFF